This TCR beta chain was captured by sequencing in a study of blood T cell repertoires in COVID-19 (dated by TCRdb to 2019 to 2021). Turning to the overall study: Samples from collaborators originated in the United States, Italy and Spain and spanned both the acute and convalescent phases of COVID-19. Where HLA class I and class II types were available, the types were taken from metadata supplied by the sample provider, not from assay-based typing. Subjects who had been exposed to COVID-19, were actively infected with it, or had recovered from it provided the deeply sampled blood TCRbeta repertoires that made up the dataset. The material from the prospective study consisted of cDNA or gDNA derived from T cells, B-cell-depleted T cells, or PBMCs. The sample metadata nearly always contained a de-identified subject ID, COVID-19 status, age in years and sex. The samples were drawn from two sources: the first 160 participants of the ongoing ImmuneRACE study, and 1,200 or so subjects contributed by 6 global collaborators. The repertoires were released in a freely available public database intended as a resource for research on the immune response to SARS-CoV-2.

TCRbeta CDR3 regions were amplified from genomic DNA using the immunoSEQ Assay, a bias-controlled multiplex PCR. As for how the authors treated the data: The number of nucleated cells in each sample was estimated by amplification of reference gene primers within the assay. To quantify the absolute abundance of each unique TCRbeta CDR3 rearrangement, sequence reads were collapsed and filtered. For each sample, productive Simpson clonality was calculated as the square root of Simpson's diversity index across productive rearrangements. The source is immuneACCESS, and TCRdb retained only in-frame sequences with V and J called. Part of the clones is not carried over; for the studies checked, unresolved V genes explain less than half of this, and the remainder is unexplained. From that table come the V and J calls and clone size; the DNA was used to work out D and trimming. A total of approximately 140,000 clones appear in this sample, about 88% of them only once. The biggest ten clones account for under 2.5% of the sample.

Overall study results and their limits: The amount of clinical and demographic metadata varied by source and participant and was provided uncurated.

From V the trimming removes 0 bases and from J it removes 4 bases, while the gene matches leave 3 bases of the junction unaccounted for. Based on the germline V gene, the CDR1 and CDR2 sequences are LGHNA and YSLEER. The CDR3 contains 15 residues, cysteine and phenylalanine counted. The kept DNA is CDR3 alone, 45 bases in frame from the first base. Worth noting for this clone: Its antigen remains undetermined. No quality values exist for individual bases; no much larger clone is one base distant.

In the prospective study, participants were about 18 to 95 years old, resided in about two dozen geographic areas of the United States, and were enrolled through a virtual design. To assign participants to cohorts, the prospective study relied on clinical history that participants themselves reported in a screening survey and a study questionnaire. ImmuneRACE Cohort 3 recovered participants were defined by two consecutive negative NP/OP PCR tests, healthcare professional clearance, or symptom resolution. Each participant in the prospective study had whole blood, serum and a nasopharyngeal or oropharyngeal swab collected by mobile phlebotomists. Additional blood draws and questionnaires over an approximately two-month period could optionally be provided by prospective study participants. Before DNA extraction, prospective study blood samples were shipped either frozen or at room temperature.

The V and J genes are TRBV4-3 and TRBJ2-7; TRBD2 fits 10 bases in the junction. The sequence was obtained from a woman aged 45 to 65 who had recovered from COVID-19. The sequencing input was PBMCs or T cells enriched from blood (not recorded which). This receptor carries the CDR3 CASSQDTSGAYEQYF. The sequenced DNA is TGCGCCAGCAGCCAAGATACTAGCGGGGCGTACGAGCAGTACTTC.